The present TCR beta chain was sequenced within a study of blood T cell repertoires in COVID-19. Study-level background: Collection of acute and convalescent COVID-19 samples took place in the United States, Italy and Spain.

This CDR3 is built from 13 residues. CDR1 is SNHLY and CDR2 is FYNNEI in the germline V gene. J lost 6 bases, V lost 10 bases, and 9 bases had no gene match. Generated by immunoSEQ multiplex PCR, the TCRdb table keeps only in-frame clones and is missing some. The sample contains about 190,000 clones, roughly 81% of which appear only once. This clonotype originated in a woman of 80 years or more with COVID-19, enrolled during active disease. The V call is TRBV2, the J call TRBJ1-5; 7 bases fit TRBD1. The sequenced material came from peripheral blood. DNA of the CDR3: TGTGCCACAACAGGGGAGAAGGGTCAGCCCCAGCATTTT. Encoded protein: CATTGEKGQPQHF.